One sample yielded the 7 T cell receptor beta chains listed below, sequenced in a study of identical twins (dated by TCRdb to the mid-2010s). Libraries were prepared through 5' RACE. The instrument given in TCRdb is Illumina HiSeq 2000. TCRdb itself trimmed the public reads at Q25 with fastp, ran MiXCR and retained productive beta chains. One record per CDR3 amino acid sequence lists the most common genes and DNA. The sample data list approximately 690,000 distinct CDR3 sequences, and 6.1% of these were observed just once. The top ten clonotypes cover about 1.8% of the sample. The sequencing input was naive T cells sorted from blood. What this sample's cell subset or site label stands for: cells isolated with a human naive T-cell isolation kit. Source of these receptors: a man aged 18 to 35 in good health.

This clonotype was picked up a small number of times. This chain links TRBV24-1 with TRBJ2-1; 8 bases map to TRBD1. The germline V gene has CDR1 KGHDR and CDR2 SFDVKD. Germline trimming cut 4 bases from V and 7 bases from J; bases unmatched to any gene: 2. The CDR3 length is 13 residues. The CDR3 nucleotides read TGTGCCACCAGTGAGGACAGGGCGAATGAGCAGTTCTTC. This sequence encodes CATSEDRANEQFF.

The chain joins TRBV6-2 or TRBV6-3 to TRBJ2-1, with TRBD2 matching over 11 bases. The germline V gene encodes CDR1 MNHEY and CDR2 SVGEGT. There are 12 residues in the CDR3. With V trimmed by 10 bases and J by 15 bases, 11 bases remained unmatched. This CDR3 is CAIRERLAGLFF. CDR3 in DNA: TGTGCCATCAGGGAACGACTAGCGGGATTGTTCTTC.

This clonotype was recorded at least ten times. The chain employs TRBV29-1 and TRBJ2-3; perhaps TRBD1 as D (5 bases). In germline, CDR1 is SQVTM, CDR2 ANQGSEA. The CDR3 has 13 amino acids. V gave up 7 bases and J gave up 0 bases, with 11 bases separating them. CDR3 bases: TGCAGCGGGCGGACAACCAGCACAGATACGCAGTATTTT. Its protein is CSGRTTSTDTQYF.

In regard to this clonotype: One end of the junction varies from germline; a read error may be responsible. V usage is TRBV7-2 and J usage is TRBJ2-3; no clear D. Germline V gene lookup returns CDR1 SGHTA and CDR2 FQGNSA. The CDR3 is 16 amino acids. DNA for the CDR3: TGTGCCAGCAGCCCCCGGACCGGAGAGAGCACAGATACGCAGTATTTC. This codes for CASSPRTGESTDTQYF.

The gene calls are TRBV4-2 and TRBJ1-2; 8 nucleotides align to TRBD1. The CDR3 spans 13 residues. The junction had 8 bases not matched to a gene; V was cut back by 4 bases and J by 10 bases. Germline assignment: CDR1 LGHNA and CDR2 YNFKEQ. CDR3 DNA sequence: TGTGCCAGCAGCCCCAGGGGGCCAGCCCTCTACACCTTC. It encodes CASSPRGPALYTF.

V usage is TRBV20-1 and J usage is TRBJ1-5, with a tentative D call TRBD1 (5 bases). The length of the CDR3 is 16 residues. Trimming cost V 1 base and J 0 bases, with 13 bases left between them. Germline assignment: CDR1 DFQATT and CDR2 SNEGSKA (reference sequence). CDR3: CSARARGLDSNQPQHF. The CDR3 nucleotides are TGCAGTGCTAGAGCACGGGGACTGGATAGCAATCAGCCCCAGCATTTT.

The gene calls are TRBV2 and TRBJ2-5; 7 nucleotides align to TRBD1. This CDR3 comprises 12 residues. V shed 10 bases, J shed 5 bases, and the junction held 7 bases outside the gene matches. From germline, CDR1 is SNHLY and CDR2 FYNNEI. The CDR3 region is CATPGGHETQYF. CDR3 DNA: TGTGCCACACCAGGGGGACATGAGACCCAGTACTTC.